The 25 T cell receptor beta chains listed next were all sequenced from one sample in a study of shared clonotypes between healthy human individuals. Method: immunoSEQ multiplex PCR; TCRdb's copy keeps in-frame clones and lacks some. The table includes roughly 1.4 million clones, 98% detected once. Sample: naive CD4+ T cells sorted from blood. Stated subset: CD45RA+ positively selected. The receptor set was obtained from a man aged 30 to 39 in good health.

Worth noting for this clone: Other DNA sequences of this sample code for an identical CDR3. CDR3 region: CSVEGGADTQYF. The DNA of the CDR3 is TGCAGCGTTGAAGGAGGAGCAGATACGCAGTATTTT. The chain carries TRBV29-1 and TRBJ2-3; D is uncertain. CDR1 is SQVTM and CDR2 is ANQGSEA in the germline V gene. The CDR3 extends over 12 amino acids. V was shortened by 1 base and J by 4 bases, with 6 bases between the two germline ends.

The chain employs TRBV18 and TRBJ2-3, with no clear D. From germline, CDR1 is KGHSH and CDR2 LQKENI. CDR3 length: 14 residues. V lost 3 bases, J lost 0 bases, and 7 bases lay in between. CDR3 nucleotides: TGTGCCAGCTCACCGCTGATTAGCACAGATACGCAGTATTTT. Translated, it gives CASSPLISTDTQYF.

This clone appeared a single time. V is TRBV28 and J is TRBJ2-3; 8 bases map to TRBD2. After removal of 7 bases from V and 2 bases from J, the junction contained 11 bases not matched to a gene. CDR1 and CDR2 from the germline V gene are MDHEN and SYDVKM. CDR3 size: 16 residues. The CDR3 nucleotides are TGTGCCAGCACAGCAGTCGGCGGGAGGCCCACAGATACGCAGTATTTT. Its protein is CASTAVGGRPTDTQYF.

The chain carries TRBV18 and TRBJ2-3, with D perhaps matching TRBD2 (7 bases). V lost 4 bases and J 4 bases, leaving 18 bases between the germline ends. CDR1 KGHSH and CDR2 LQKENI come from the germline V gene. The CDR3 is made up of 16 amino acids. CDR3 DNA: TGTGCCAGCTCACGCCGGGGGGCCGGGGGGCCAGATACGCAGTATTTT. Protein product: CASSRRGAGGPDTQYF.

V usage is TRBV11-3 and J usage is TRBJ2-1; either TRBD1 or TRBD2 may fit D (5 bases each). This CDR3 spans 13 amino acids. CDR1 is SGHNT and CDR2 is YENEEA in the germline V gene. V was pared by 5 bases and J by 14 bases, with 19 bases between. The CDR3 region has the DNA TGTGCCAGCAGCCCCGGGGCTTTCGAGGGTGAGTTCTTC. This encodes CASSPGAFEGEFF.

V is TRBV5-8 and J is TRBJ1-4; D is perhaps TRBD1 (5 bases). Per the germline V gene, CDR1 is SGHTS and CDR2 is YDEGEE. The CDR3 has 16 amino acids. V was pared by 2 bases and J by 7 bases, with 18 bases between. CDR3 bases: TGTGCCAGCAGCTTACGCTCATGGGGGGTTGGTGAAAAACTGTTTTTT. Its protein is CASSLRSWGVGEKLFF.

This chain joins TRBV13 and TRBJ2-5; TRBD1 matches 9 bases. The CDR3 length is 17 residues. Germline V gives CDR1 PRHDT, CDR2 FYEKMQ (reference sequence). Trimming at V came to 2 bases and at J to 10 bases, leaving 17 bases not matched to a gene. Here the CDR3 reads CASSLSLHRGRLGGQYF. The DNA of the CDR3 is TGTGCCAGCAGCTTAAGTCTCCACAGGGGGCGACTCGGGGGCCAGTACTTC.

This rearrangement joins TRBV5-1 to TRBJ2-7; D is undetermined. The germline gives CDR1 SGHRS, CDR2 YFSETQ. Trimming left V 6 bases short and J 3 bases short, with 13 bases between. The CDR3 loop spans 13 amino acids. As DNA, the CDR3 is TGCGCCAGCAACCGGGCCCCCAACTACGAGCAGTACTTC. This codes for CASNRAPNYEQYF.

This chain's CDR3 is CSVEDWSSEGGEAFF. The CDR3 DNA sequence: TGCAGCGTTGAAGATTGGTCTTCCGAGGGAGGTGAAGCTTTCTTT. V is TRBV29-1 and J is TRBJ1-1; D call uncertain. CDR3 size: 15 residues. Germline loops: CDR1 SQVTM, CDR2 ANQGSEA. Trimming removed 0 bases at V and 7 bases at J, with 18 bases between.

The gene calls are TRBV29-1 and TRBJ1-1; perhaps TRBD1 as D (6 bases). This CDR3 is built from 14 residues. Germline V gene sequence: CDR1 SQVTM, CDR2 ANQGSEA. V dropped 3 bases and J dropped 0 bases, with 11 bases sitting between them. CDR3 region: CSVDSQGMNTEAFF. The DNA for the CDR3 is TGCAGCGTTGACAGCCAGGGGATGAACACTGAAGCTTTCTTT.

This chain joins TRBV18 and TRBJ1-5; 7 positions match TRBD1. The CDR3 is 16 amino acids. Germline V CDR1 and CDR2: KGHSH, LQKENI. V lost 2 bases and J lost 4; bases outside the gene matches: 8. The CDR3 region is CASSPFPGQPNQPQHF. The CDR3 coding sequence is TGTGCCAGCTCACCATTCCCGGGACAGCCTAATCAGCCCCAGCATTTT. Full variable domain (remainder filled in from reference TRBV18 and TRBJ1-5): NAGVMQNPRHLVRRRGQEARLRCSPMKGHSHVYWYRQLPEEGLKFMVYLQKENIIDESGMPKERFSAEFPKEGPSILRIQQVVRGDSAAYFCASSPFPGQPNQPQHFGDGTRLSIL.

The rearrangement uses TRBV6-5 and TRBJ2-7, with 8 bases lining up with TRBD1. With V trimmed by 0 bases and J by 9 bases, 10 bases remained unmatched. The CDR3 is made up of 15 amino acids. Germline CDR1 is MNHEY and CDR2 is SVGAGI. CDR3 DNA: TGTGCCAGCAGTTACTCGGCGGACAGGGCCGGCAGGCAGTACTTC. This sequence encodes CASSYSADRAGRQYF.

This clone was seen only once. The CDR3 region has the DNA TGTGCCAGCACCCTGGAGGGGTACGAGCAGTACTTC. Residues: CASTLEGYEQYF. The V and J genes are TRBV7-9 and TRBJ2-7, with D possibly matching TRBD2 (6 bases). This CDR3 has 12 residues. V lost 7 bases, J lost 4 bases, and 11 bases lay in between. Germline V gene sequence: CDR1 SEHNR, CDR2 FQNEAQ (reference sequence).

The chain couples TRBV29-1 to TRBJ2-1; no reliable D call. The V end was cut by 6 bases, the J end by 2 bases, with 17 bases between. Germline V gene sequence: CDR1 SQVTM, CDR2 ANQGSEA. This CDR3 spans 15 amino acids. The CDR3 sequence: CSVGPDSFPYNEQFF. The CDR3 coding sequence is TGCAGCGTGGGCCCCGACTCGTTCCCCTACAATGAGCAGTTCTTC.

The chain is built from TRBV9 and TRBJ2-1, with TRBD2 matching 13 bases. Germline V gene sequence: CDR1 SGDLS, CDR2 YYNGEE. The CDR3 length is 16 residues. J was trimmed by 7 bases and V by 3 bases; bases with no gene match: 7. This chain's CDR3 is CASSGHGLAGANEQFF. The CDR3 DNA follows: TGTGCCAGCAGCGGGCATGGACTAGCGGGAGCGAATGAGCAGTTCTTC.

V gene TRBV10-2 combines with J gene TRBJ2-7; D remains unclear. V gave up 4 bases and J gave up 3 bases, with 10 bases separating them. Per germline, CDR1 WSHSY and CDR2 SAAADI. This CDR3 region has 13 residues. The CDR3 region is CASSASTDYEQYF. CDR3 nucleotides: TGCGCCAGCAGTGCAAGTACAGACTACGAGCAGTACTTC.

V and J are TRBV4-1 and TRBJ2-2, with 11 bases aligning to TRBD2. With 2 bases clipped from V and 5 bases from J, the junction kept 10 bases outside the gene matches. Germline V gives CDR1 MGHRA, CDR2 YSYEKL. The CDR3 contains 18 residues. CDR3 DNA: TGCGCCAGCAGCCAATGGGGGGGACTAGCGGTGAGGACCGGGGAGCTGTTTTTT. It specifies CASSQWGGLAVRTGELFF.

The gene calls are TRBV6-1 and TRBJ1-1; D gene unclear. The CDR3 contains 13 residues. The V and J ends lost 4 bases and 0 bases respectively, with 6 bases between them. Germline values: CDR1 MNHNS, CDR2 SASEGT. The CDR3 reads CASSVQVNTEAFF. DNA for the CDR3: TGTGCCAGCAGTGTTCAGGTGAACACTGAAGCTTTCTTT.

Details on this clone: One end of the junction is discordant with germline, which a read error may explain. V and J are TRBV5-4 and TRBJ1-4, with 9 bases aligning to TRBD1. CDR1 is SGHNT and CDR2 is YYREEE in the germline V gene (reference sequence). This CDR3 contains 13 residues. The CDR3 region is CASSSGPGQGRIF. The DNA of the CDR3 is TGTGCCAGCAGCTCCGGACCCGGACAGGGGAGGATTTTT.

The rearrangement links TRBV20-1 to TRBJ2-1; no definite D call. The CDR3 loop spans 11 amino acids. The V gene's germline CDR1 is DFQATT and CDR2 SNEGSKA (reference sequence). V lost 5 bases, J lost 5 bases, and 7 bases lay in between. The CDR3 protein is CSAQTHNEQFF. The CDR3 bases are TGCAGTGCTCAGACCCACAATGAGCAGTTCTTC.

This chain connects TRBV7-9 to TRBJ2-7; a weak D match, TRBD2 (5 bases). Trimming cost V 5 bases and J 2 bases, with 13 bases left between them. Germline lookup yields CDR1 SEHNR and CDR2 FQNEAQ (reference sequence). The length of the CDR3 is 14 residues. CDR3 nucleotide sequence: TGTGCCAGCAGCCGCCCCGGGAATCCCTACGAGCAGTACTTC. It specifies CASSRPGNPYEQYF.

CDR3 sequence (DNA): TGTGCCAGCAGTGCCCTCCCTTTAGGGCAGTTCTTC. Residues: CASSALPLGQFF. The rearrangement uses TRBV28 and TRBJ2-1; D remains unclear. Germline assignment: CDR1 MDHEN and CDR2 SYDVKM. CDR3 length: 12 residues. V was shortened by 5 bases and J by 12 bases, with 14 bases between the two germline ends. Drawing the rest from reference TRBV28 and TRBJ2-1, the complete variable domain is DVKVTQSSRYLVKRTGEKVFLECVQDMDHENMFWYRQDPGLGLRLIYFSYDVKMKEKGDIPEGYSVSREKKERFSLILESASTNQTSMYLCASSALPLGQFFGPGTRLTVL.

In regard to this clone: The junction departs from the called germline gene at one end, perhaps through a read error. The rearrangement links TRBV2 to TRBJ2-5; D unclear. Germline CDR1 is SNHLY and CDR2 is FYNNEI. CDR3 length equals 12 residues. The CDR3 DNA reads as TGTGCCAGCAGCGATTTCTCCGGGCCCTTGGACTTC. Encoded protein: CASSDFSGPLDF.

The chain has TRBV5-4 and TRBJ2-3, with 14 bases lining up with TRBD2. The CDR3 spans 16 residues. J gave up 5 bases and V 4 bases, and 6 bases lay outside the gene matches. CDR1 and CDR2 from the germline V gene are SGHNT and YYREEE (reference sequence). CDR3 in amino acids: CASSTGLAGAKDTQYF. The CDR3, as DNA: TGTGCCAGCAGCACGGGACTAGCGGGAGCGAAAGATACGCAGTATTTT.

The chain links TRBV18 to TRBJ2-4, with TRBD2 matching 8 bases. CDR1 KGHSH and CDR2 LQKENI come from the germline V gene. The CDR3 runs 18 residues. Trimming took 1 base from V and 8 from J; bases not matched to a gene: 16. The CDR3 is CASSPLGAGVGLVDIQYF. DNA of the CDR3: TGTGCCAGCTCACCACTCGGAGCGGGAGTTGGGTTGGTGGACATTCAGTACTTC.